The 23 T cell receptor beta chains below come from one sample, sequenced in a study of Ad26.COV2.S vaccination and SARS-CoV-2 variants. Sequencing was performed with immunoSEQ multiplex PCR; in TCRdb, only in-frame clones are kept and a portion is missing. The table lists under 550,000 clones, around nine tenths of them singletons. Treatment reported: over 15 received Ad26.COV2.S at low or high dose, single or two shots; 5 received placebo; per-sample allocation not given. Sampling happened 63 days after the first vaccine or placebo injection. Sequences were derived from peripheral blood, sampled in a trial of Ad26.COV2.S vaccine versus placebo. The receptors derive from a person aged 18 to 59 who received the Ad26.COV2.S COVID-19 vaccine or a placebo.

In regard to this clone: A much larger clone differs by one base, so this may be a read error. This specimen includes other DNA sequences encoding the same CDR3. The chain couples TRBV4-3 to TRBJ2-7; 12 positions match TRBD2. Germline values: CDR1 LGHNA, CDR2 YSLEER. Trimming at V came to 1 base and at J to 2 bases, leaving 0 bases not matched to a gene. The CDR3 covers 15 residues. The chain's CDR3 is CASSQGTSGTYEQYF. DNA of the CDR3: TGCGCCAGCAGCCAAGGGACTAGCGGGACCTACGAGCAGTACTTC.

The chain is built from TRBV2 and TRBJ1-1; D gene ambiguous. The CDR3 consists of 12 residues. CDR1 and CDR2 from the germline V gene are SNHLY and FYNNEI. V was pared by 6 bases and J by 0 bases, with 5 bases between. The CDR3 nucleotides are TGTGCCAGCAGCTTATTGAACACTGAAGCTTTCTTT. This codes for CASSLLNTEAFF.

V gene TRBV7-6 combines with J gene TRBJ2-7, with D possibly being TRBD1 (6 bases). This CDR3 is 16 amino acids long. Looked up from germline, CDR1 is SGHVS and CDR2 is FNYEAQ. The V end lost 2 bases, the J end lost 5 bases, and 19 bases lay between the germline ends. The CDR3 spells CASSLISGGPPHEQYF. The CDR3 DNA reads TGTGCCAGCAGCTTAATCTCTGGGGGCCCCCCCCACGAGCAGTACTTC.

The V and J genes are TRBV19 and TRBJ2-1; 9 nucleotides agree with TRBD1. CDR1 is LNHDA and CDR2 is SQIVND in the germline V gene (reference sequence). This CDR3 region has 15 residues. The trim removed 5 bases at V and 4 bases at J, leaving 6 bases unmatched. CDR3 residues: CASSVDRGWYNEQFF. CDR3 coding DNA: TGTGCCAGTAGTGTCGACAGGGGGTGGTACAATGAGCAGTTCTTC.

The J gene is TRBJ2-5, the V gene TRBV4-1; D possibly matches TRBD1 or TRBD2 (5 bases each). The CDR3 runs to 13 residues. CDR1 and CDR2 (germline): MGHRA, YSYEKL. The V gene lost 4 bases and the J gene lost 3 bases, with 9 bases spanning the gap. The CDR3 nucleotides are TGCGCCAGCAGCCCGGGACCAGAAGAGACCCAGTACTTC. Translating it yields CASSPGPEETQYF.

The CDR3 DNA follows: TGTGCCAGCAGTGAACAGGGGGTGGGCGAGCAGTACTTC. This translates into CASSEQGVGEQYF. The J gene is TRBJ2-7, the V gene TRBV6-1; TRBD1 agrees at 7 bases. V lost 2 bases, J lost 6 bases, and 4 bases stayed unmatched. Germline V CDR1 and CDR2: MNHNS, SASEGT. The CDR3 is made up of 13 amino acids.

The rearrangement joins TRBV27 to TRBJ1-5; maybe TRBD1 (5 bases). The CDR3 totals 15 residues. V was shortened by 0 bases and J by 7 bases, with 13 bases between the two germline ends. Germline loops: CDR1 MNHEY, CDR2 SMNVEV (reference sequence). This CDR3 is CASSLSGGVGQPQHF. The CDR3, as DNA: TGTGCCAGCAGTTTATCGGGAGGGGTTGGACAGCCCCAGCATTTT.

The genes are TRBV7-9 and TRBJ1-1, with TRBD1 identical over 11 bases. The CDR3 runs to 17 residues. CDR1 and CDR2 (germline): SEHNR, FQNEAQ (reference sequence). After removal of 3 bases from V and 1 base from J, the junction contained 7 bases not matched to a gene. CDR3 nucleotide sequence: TGTGCCAGCAGCTTCCCCGGGACAGGGGGAGGGAACACTGAAGCTTTCTTT. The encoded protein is CASSFPGTGGGNTEAFF.

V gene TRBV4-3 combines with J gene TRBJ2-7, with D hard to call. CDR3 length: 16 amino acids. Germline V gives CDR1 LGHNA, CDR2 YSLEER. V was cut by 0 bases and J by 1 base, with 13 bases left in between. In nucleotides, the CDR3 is TGCGCCAGCAGCCAAGAGTTTGGGATGACATCCTACGAGCAGTACTTC. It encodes CASSQEFGMTSYEQYF.

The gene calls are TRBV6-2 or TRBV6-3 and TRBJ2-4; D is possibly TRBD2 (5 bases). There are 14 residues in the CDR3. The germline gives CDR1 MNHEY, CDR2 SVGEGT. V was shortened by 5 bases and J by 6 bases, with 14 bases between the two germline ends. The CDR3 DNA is TGTGCCAGCAGTCCCGTGGTCGCGGGAAACATTCAGTACTTC. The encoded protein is CASSPVVAGNIQYF.

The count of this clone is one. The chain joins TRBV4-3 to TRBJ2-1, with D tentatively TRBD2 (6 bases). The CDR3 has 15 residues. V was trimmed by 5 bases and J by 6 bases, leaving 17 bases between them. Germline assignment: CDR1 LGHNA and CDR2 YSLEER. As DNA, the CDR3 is TGCGCCAGCAGCGTGGGACTGCTTAATGGCAATGAGCAGTTCTTC. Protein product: CASSVGLLNGNEQFF.

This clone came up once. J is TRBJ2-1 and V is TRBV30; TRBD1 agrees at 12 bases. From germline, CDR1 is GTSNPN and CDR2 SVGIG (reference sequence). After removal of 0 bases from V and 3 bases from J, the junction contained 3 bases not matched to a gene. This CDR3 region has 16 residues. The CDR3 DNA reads TGTGCCTGGAGTGTGGGGACAGGGGGCGTCTACAATGAGCAGTTCTTC. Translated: CAWSVGTGGVYNEQFF.

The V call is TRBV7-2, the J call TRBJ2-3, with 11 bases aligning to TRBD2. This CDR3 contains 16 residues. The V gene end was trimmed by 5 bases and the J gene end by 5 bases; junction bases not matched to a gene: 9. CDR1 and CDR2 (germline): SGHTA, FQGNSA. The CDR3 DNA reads TGTGCCAGCAGCGCAAGTCTAGCGGGAGGAAGAGATACGCAGTATTTT. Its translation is CASSASLAGGRDTQYF.

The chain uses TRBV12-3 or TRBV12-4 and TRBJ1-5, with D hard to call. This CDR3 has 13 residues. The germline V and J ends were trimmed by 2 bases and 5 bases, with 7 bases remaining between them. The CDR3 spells CASSLWVDQPQHF. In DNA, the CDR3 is TGTGCCAGCAGTTTATGGGTCGATCAGCCCCAGCATTTT.

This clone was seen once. The CDR3 sequence: CASSYSGVGAQETQYF. CDR3 bases: TGTGCCAGCAGTTACTCGGGGGTTGGCGCCCAAGAGACCCAGTACTTC. The chain uses TRBV6-6 and TRBJ2-5; either TRBD1 or TRBD2 may fit D (5 bases each). Per germline, CDR1 MNHNY and CDR2 SVGAGI (reference sequence). V gave up 0 bases and J gave up 1 base, with 12 bases separating them. The CDR3 is 16 amino acids.

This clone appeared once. The CDR3 is CATSLLPGLAGVSTGELFF. The CDR3 bases are TGTGCCACCAGCCTACTCCCGGGACTAGCGGGAGTATCCACCGGGGAGCTGTTTTTT. V is TRBV15 and J is TRBJ2-2; 14 bases match TRBD2. Germline V gene lookup returns CDR1 LNHNV and CDR2 YYDKDF (reference sequence). CDR3 length: 19 amino acids. J lost 4 bases, V lost 5 bases, and 12 bases had no gene match.

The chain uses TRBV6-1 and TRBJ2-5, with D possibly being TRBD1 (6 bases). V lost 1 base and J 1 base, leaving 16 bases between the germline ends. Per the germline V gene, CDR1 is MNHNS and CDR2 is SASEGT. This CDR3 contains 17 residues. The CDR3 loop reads CASSEGGPQLIQETQYF. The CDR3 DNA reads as TGTGCCAGCAGTGAAGGGGGGCCGCAGCTCATCCAAGAGACCCAGTACTTC.

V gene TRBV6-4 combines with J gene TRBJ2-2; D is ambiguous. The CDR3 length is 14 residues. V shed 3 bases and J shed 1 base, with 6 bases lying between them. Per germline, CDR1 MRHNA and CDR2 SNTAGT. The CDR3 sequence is CASSERKNTGELFF. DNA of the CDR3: TGTGCCAGCAGTGAAAGGAAGAACACCGGGGAGCTGTTTTTT.

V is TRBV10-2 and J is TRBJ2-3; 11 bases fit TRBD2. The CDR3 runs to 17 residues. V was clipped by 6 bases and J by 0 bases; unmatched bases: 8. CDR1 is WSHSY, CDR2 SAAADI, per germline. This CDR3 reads CASSAVTSGTSTDTQYF. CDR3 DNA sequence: TGCGCCAGCAGCGCTGTGACTAGCGGGACTAGCACAGATACGCAGTATTTT.

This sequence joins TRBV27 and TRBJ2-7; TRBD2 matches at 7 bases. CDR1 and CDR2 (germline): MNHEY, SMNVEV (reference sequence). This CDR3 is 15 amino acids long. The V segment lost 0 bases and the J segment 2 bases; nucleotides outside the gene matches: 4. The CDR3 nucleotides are TGTGCCAGCAGTTTATCTCCAGCGGGGACCTACGAGCAGTACTTC. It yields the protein CASSLSPAGTYEQYF.

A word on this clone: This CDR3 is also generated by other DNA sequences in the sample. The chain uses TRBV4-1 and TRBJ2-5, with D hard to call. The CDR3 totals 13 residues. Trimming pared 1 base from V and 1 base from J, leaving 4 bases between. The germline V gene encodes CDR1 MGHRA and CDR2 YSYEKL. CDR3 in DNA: TGCGCCAGCAGCCAAGTCAGCCAAGAGACCCAGTACTTC. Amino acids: CASSQVSQETQYF.

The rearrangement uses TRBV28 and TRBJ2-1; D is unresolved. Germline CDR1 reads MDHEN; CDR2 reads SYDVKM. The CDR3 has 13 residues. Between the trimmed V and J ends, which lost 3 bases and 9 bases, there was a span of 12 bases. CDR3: CASSFVSNLEQFF. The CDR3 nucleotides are TGTGCCAGCAGTTTCGTGTCCAATCTTGAGCAGTTCTTC.

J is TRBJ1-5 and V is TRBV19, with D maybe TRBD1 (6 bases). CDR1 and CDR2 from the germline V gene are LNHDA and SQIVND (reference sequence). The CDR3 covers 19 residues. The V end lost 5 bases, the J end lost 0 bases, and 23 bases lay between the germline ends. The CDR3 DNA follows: TGTGCCAGTAGTCCCCTGAGGACAGTCGGGATATATAGCAATCAGCCCCAGCATTTT. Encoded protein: CASSPLRTVGIYSNQPQHF.